This T cell receptor (beta chain) is drawn from a study of cytomegalovirus exposure and HLA in healthy donors. The PCR contained 60 Vbeta and 13 Jbeta primers. Measured with immunoSEQ multiplex PCR; TCRdb has only the in-frame clones, and not every one. The profile shows 100,000 to 150,000 clones, 70% to 80% of them singletons. This TCR was sampled from a human donor in good health. The sequenced material came from PBMCs.

CDR3 nucleotides: TGTGCCAGCAGCCACGTACGCGCCGATAGCTCCTACGAGCAGTACTTC. Its translation is CASSHVRADSSYEQYF. This chain joins TRBV4-2 and TRBJ2-7; the D is unclear. The CDR3 loop spans 16 amino acids. Germline V gene sequence: CDR1 LGHNA, CDR2 YNFKEQ. Trimming left V 3 bases short and J 0 bases short, with 15 bases between.